A selection of T cell receptor beta chains follows, all from one sample in a study of cytomegalovirus exposure and HLA in healthy donors. Data came from immunoSEQ multiplex PCR; TCRdb stores just in-frame clones and leaves some out. The sample carries about 140,000 clones, roughly three quarters recorded once. Input material: PBMCs. The receptors were gathered from a woman aged 50 to 60 in good health and CMV-seronegative. The CDR3 runs from the conserved cysteine through the conserved F or W. Fields, in order: J gene, clone size, V gene, D gene, CDR3 DNA, CDR3 protein. The D gene is left open where the match is weak. Rows give clone size only sometimes, using once, few, many, or a class for an expanded clone.

>TRBJ2-7|.|TRBV29-1|TRBD1
TGCAGCGTTGAAGGGACTTCCGGGACAGGGGACCACGAGCAGTACTTC
CSVEGTSGTGDHEQYF
>TRBJ2-5|.|TRBV10-1|.
TGCGCCAGCAAGTGGACGAGGCGGGGTACTCATAAAGAGACCCAGTACTTC
CASKWTRRGTHKETQYF
>TRBJ2-1|.|TRBV5-1|.
TGCGCCAGCAGCTTGGTTGCAGGGCTCTCCTACAATGAGCAGTTCTTC
CASSLVAGLSYNEQFF
>TRBJ1-2|.|TRBV2|TRBD1
TGTGCCAGCAGGCCCAGGGGGGAAAACAGGGTGGCTGGCTACACCTTC
CASRPRGENRVAGYTF
>TRBJ2-1|.|TRBV6-1|TRBD2
TGTGCCAGCGAACTAGCGGGGGCCGTAAATGAGCAGTTCTTC
CASELAGAVNEQFF
>TRBJ2-2|.|TRBV11-1|TRBD2
TGTGCCAGCAGCTTTAGGACGGGACTATCCGGGGAGCTGTTTTTT
CASSFRTGLSGELFF
>TRBJ1-1|few|TRBV7-3|.
TGTGCCAGCAGCCAAGGGACCACGGGGGCTGAAGCTTTCTTT
CASSQGTTGAEAFF
>TRBJ1-1|.|TRBV5-1|.
TGCGCCAGCAGCTGGGAGGGTCTGAACACTGAAGCTTTCTTT
CASSWEGLNTEAFF
>TRBJ1-1|.|TRBV7-9|.
TGTGCCAGCAGCCGCCTCCGGGGTCATGAAGCTTTCTTT
CASSRLRGHEAFF
>TRBJ1-6|.|TRBV6-1|TRBD1
TGTGCCAGCAGGGGGGGGACAGGGGGAATTGGACCCCTCCACTTT
CASRGGTGGIGPLHF
>TRBJ2-5|.|TRBV19|.
TGTGCCAGTAGTCGCGGGGCGGGGGAGACCCAGTACTTC
CASSRGAGETQYF
>TRBJ2-7|.|TRBV25-1|.
TGTGCCAGCATCGACAGTGACGAGCAGTACTTC
CASIDSDEQYF
>TRBJ1-6|.|TRBV5-1|TRBD1
TGCGCCAGCAGCTTGAGGCAGGGGGCAGCTTCACCCCTCCACTTT
CASSLRQGAASPLHF
>TRBJ2-1|.|TRBV4-2|TRBD2
TGTGCCAGCAGCAAGACGACTAGCGGGGGGCCTAGCTCCTACAATGAGCAGTTCTTC
CASSKTTSGGPSSYNEQFF
>TRBJ2-6|.|TRBV2|.
TGTGCCAGCAGTGAACAGGCCTCTGGGGCCAACGTCCTGACTTTC
CASSEQASGANVLTF
>TRBJ2-1|.|TRBV7-8|TRBD2
TGTGCCAGCAGCTTAGCTAGCGGGTACAACAATGAGCAGTTCTTC
CASSLASGYNNEQFF